The clone carrying this T cell receptor beta chain appeared once. Its antigen is not known. The data originate from a study of Tregs in tolerant kidney transplant recipients. Study results and caveats: No direct test of biological reproducibility was done here. Few patients were studied, so findings need validation in larger groups.

Unstimulated regulatory T cells (CD4+CD25+CD127-), CD4+CD25- non-regulatory cells, CD4 and CD8 cells were FACS-sorted from thawed PBMCs. Some clones are missing from TCRdb's copy, which holds only in-frame ones; the method was immunoSEQ multiplex PCR. The table has some 60,000 clones, around four fifths seen once. The source material was CD4+ T cells from blood. This clonotype was sampled from a human donor in good health.

In nucleotides, the CDR3 is TGTGCCAGTAGTCTCCGACAGACTGAAGCTTTCTTT. Its translation is CASSLRQTEAFF. The J gene is TRBJ1-1, the V gene TRBV19; D is possibly TRBD1 (5 bases). There are 12 residues in the CDR3. Per the germline V gene, CDR1 is LNHDA and CDR2 is SQIVND (reference sequence). V was shortened by 5 bases and J by 5 bases, with 9 bases between the two germline ends.